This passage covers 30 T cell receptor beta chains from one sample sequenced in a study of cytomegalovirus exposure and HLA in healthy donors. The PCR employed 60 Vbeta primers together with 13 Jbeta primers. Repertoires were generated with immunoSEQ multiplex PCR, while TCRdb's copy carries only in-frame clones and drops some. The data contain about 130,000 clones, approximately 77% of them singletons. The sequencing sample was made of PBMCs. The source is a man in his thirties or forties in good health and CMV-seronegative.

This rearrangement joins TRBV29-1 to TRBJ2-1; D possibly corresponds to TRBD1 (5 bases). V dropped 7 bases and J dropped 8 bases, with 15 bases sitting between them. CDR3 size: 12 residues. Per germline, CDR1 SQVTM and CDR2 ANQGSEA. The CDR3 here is CSAFPQGDEQFF. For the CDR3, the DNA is TGCAGCGCCTTTCCCCAGGGTGATGAGCAGTTCTTC.

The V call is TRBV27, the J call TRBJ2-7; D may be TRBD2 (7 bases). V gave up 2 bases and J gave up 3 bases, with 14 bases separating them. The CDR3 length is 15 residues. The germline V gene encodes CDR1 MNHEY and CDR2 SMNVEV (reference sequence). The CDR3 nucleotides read TGTGCCAGCAGTTTAAGGGGGACTACCTTCTACGAGCAGTACTTC. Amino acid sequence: CASSLRGTTFYEQYF.

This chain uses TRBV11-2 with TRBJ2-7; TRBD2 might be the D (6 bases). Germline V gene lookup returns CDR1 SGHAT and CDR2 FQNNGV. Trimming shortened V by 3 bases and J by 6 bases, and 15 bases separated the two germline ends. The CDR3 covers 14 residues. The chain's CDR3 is CASSFIRQGGEQYF. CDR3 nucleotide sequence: TGTGCCAGCAGCTTCATCCGGCAGGGAGGCGAGCAGTACTTC.

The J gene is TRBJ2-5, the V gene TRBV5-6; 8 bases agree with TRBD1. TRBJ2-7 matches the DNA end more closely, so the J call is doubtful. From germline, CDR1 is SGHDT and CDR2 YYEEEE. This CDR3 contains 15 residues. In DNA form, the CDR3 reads TGTGCCAGCAGCTTGAGAGGACAGGGTCACTACGAGCAGTACTTC. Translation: CASSLRGQGHYEQYF.

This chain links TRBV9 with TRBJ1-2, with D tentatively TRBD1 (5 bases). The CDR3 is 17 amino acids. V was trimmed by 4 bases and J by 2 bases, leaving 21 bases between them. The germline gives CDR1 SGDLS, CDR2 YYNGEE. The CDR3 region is CASSPSISPWGNYGYTF. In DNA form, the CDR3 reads TGTGCCAGCAGCCCGTCCATAAGCCCGTGGGGCAACTATGGCTACACCTTC.

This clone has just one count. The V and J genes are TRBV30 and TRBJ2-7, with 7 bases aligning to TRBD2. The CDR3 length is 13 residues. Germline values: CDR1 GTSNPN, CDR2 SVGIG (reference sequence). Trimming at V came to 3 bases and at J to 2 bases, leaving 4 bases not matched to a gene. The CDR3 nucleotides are TGTGCCTGGAGGAAAGGGACTACCTACGAGCAGTACTTC. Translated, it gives CAWRKGTTYEQYF.

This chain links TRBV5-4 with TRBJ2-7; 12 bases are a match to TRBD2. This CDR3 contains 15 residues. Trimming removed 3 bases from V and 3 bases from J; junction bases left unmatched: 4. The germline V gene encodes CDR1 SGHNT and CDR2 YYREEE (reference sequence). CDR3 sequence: CASSSTSGRFYEQYF. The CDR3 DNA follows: TGTGCCAGCAGCTCAACTAGCGGGAGGTTCTACGAGCAGTACTTC. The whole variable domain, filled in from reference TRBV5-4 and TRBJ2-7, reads ETGVTQSPTHLIKTRGQQVTLRCSSQSGHNTVSWYQQALGQGPQFIFQYYREEENGRGNFPPRFSGLQFPNYSSELNVNALELDDSALYLCASSSTSGRFYEQYFGPGTRLTVT.

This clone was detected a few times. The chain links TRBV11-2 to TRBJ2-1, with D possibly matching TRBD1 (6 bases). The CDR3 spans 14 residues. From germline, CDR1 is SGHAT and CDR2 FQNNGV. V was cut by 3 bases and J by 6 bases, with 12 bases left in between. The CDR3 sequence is CASSFREQGNEQFF. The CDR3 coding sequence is TGTGCCAGCAGCTTCCGGGAACAGGGCAATGAGCAGTTCTTC.

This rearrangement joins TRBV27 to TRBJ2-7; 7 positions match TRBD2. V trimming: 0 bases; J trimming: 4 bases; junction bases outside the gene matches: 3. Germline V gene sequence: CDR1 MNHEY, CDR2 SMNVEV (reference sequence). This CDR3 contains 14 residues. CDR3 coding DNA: TGTGCCAGCAGTTTATCGGCGGGGGAGTACGAGCAGTACTTC. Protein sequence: CASSLSAGEYEQYF.

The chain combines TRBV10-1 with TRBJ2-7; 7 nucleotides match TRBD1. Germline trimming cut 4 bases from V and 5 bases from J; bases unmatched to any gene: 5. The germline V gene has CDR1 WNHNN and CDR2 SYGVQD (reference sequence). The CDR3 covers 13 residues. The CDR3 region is CASSGGTANEQYF. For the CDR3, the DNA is TGCGCCAGCAGTGGAGGGACAGCCAACGAGCAGTACTTC.

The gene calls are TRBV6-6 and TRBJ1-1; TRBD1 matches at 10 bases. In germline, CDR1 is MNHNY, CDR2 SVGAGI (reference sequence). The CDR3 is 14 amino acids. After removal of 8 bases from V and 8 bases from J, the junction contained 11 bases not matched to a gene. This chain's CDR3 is CASGSRDRGSEAFF. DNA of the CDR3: TGTGCCAGCGGCTCCCGGGACAGGGGCTCGGAAGCTTTCTTT.

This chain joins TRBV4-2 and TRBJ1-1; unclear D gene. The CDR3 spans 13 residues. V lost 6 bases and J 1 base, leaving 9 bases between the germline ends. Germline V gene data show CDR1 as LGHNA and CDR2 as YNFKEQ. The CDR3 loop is CASSLGANTEAFF. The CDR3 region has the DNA TGTGCCAGCAGTCTGGGAGCGAACACTGAAGCTTTCTTT.

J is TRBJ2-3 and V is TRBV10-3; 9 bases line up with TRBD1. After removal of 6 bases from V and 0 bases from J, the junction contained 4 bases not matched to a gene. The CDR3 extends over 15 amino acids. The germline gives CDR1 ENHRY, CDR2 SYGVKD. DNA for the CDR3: TGTGCCATCAGCCGACAGGGGGGGAGCACAGATACGCAGTATTTT. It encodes CAISRQGGSTDTQYF.

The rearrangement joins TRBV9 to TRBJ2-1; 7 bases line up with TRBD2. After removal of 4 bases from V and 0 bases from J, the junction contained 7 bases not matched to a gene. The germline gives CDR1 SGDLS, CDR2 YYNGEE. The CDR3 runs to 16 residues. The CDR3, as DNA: TGTGCCAGCAGCCTAGGAGCTAGCGGCTCCTACAATGAGCAGTTCTTC. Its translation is CASSLGASGSYNEQFF.

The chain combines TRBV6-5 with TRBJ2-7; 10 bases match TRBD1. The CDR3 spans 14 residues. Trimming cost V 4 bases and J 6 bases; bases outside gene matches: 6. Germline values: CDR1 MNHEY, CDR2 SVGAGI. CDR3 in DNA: TGTGCCAGCAGTTCAGGGACAGGGGTTGGCGAGCAGTACTTC. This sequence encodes CASSSGTGVGEQYF.

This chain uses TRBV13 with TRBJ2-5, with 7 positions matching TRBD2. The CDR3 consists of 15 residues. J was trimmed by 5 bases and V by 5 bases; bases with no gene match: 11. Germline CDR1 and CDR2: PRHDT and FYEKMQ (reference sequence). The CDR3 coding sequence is TGTGCCAGCAGCCCCCAGTTGGGGGAGGGGGAGACCCAGTACTTC. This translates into CASSPQLGEGETQYF.

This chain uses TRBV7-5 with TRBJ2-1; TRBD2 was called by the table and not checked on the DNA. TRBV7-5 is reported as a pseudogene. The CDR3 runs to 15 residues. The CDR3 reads CARSTGRYFGNEQFF. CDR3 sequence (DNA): TGTGCCAGAAGCACCGGGAGGTACTTCGGCAATGAGCAGTTCTTC.

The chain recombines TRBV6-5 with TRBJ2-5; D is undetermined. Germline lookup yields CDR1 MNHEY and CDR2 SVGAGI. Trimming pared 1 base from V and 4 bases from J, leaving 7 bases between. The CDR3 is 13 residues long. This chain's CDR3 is CASSYLNRETQYF. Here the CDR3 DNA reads TGTGCCAGCAGTTACTTGAACAGAGAGACCCAGTACTTC.

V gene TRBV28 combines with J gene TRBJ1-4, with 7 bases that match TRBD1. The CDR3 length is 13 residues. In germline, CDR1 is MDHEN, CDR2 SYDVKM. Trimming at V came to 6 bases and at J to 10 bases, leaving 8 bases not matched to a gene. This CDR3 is CASSQDRVGKLFF. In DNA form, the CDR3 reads TGTGCCAGCAGCCAAGACAGGGTCGGAAAACTGTTTTTT.

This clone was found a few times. DNA of the CDR3: TGTGCCAGTAGTGTGGACGGGGAAGAGACCCAGTACTTC. Amino acids: CASSVDGEETQYF. The chain couples TRBV19 to TRBJ2-5, with D possibly matching TRBD2 (5 bases). The germline V gene encodes CDR1 LNHDA and CDR2 SQIVND (reference sequence). This CDR3 has 13 residues. Trimming shortened V by 5 bases and J by 3 bases, and 10 bases separated the two germline ends.

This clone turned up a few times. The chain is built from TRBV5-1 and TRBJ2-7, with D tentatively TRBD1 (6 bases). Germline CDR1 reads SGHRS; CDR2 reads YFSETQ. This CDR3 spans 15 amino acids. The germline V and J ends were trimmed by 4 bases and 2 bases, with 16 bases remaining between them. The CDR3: CASSKTGTQTYEQYF. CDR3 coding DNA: TGCGCCAGCAGCAAAACAGGGACCCAAACCTACGAGCAGTACTTC.

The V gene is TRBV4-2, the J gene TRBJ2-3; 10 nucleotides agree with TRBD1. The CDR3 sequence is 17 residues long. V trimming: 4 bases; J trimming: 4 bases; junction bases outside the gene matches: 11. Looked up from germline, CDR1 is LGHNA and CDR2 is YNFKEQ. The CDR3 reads CASSPQGQGSVADTQYF. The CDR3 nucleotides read TGTGCCAGCAGCCCCCAGGGACAGGGGTCGGTCGCAGATACGCAGTATTTT.

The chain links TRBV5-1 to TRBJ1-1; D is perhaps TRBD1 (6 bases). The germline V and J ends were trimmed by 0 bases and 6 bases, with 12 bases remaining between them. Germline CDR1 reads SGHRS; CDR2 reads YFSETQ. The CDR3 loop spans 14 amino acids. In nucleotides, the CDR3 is TGCGCCAGCAGCTTGGGCAGGGGTAGTCCTGAAGCTTTCTTT. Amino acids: CASSLGRGSPEAFF.

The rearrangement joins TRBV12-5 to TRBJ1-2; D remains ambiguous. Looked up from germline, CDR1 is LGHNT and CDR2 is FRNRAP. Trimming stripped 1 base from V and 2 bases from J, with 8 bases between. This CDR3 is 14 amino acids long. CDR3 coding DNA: TGTGCTAGTGGTTTGGGGCCGATGAACTATGGCTACACCTTC. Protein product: CASGLGPMNYGYTF. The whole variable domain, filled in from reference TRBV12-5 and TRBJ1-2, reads DARVTQTPRHKVTEMGQEVTMRCQPILGHNTVFWYRQTMMQGLELLAYFRNRAPLDDSGMPKDRFSAEMPDATLATLKIQPSEPRDSAVYFCASGLGPMNYGYTFGSGTRLTVV.

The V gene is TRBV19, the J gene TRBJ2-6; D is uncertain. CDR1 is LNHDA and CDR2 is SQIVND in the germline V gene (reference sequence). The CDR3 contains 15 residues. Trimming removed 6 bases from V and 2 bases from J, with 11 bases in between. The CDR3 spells CASSPQAAGANVLTF. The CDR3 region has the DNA TGTGCCAGTAGCCCGCAGGCAGCTGGGGCCAACGTCCTGACTTTC.

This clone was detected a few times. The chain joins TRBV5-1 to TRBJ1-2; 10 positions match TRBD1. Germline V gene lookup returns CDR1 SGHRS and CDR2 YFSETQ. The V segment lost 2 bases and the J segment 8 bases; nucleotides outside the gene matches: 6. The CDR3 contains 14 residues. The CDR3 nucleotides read TGCGCCAGCAGCTTAGGGACAGGGGCGGCGGGCTACACCTTC. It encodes CASSLGTGAAGYTF.

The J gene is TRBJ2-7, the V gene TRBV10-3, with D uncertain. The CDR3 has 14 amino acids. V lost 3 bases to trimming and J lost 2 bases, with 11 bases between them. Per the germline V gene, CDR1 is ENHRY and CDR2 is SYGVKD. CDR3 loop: CAISDHGGTYEQYF. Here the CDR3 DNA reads TGTGCCATCAGTGATCACGGCGGAACCTACGAGCAGTACTTC.

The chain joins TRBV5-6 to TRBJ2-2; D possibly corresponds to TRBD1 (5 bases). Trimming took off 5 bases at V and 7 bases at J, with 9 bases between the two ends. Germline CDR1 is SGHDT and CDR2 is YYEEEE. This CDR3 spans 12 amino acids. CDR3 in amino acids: CASRFRGGELFF. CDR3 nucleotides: TGTGCCAGCAGGTTTAGGGGCGGGGAGCTGTTTTTT. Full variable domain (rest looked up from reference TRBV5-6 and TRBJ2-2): DAGVTQSPTHLIKTRGQQVTLRCSPKSGHDTVSWYQQALGQGPQFIFQYYEEEERQRGNFPDRFSGHQFPNYSSELNVNALLLGDSALYLCASRFRGGELFFGEGSRLTVL.

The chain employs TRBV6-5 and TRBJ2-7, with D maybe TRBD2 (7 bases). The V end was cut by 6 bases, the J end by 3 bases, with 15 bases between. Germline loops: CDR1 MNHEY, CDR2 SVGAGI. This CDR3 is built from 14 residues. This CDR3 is CASRPNRGGYEQYF. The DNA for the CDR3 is TGTGCCAGCAGACCCAATAGGGGGGGCTACGAGCAGTACTTC.

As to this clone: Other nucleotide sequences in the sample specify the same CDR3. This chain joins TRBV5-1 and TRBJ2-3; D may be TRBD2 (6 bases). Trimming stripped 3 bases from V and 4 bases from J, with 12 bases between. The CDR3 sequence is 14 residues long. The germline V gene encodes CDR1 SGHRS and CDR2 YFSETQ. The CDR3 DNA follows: TGCGCCAGCAGCTCGGGGGAGGTCGCAGATACGCAGTATTTT. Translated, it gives CASSSGEVADTQYF.